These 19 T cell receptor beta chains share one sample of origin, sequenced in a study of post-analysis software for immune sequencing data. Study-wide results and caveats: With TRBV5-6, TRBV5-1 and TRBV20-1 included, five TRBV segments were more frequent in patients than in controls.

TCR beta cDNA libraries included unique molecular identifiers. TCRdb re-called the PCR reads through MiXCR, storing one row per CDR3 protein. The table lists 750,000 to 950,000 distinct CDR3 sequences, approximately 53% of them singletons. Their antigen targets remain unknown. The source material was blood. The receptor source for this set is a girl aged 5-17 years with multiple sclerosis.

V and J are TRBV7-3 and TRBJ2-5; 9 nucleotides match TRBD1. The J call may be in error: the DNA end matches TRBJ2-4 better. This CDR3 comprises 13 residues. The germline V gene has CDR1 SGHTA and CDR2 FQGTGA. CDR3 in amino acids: CASSATGGNIQYF. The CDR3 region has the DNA TGTGCCAGCAGCGCGACAGGGGGAAACATTCAGTACTTC.

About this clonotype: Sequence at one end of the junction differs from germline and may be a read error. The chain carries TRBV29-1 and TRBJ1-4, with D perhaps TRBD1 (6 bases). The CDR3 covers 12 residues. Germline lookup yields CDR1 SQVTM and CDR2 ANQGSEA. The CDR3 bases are TGCAGCGTGGGGGACACTAATGAAAAACGGTTTTTT. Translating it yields CSVGDTNEKRFF. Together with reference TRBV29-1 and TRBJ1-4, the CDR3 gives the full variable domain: SAVISQKPSRDICQRGTSLTIQCQVDSQVTMMFWYRQQPGQSLTLIATANQGSEATYESGFVIDKFPISRPNLTFSTLTVSNMSPEDSSIYLCSVGDTNEKRFFGSGTQLSVL.

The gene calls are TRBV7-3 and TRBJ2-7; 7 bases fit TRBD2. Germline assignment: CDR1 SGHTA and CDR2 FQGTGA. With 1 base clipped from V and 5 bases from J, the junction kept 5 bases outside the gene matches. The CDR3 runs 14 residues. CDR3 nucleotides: TGTGCCAGCAGCTTAAGCGGGAGTGGGGACGAGCAGTACTTC. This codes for CASSLSGSGDEQYF.

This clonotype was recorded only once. The CDR3 bases are TGTGCCAGCAGGGCGACAGGGGGCCGACAGGTCACTGAAGCTTTCTTT. This translates into CASRATGGRQVTEAFF. The V gene is TRBV6-1, the J gene TRBJ1-1; 10 positions match TRBD1. CDR1 MNHNS and CDR2 SASEGT come from the germline V gene. Germline trimming cut 6 bases from V and 4 bases from J; bases unmatched to any gene: 11. The CDR3 is 16 amino acids.

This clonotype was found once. The CDR3 nucleotides read TGTGCCAGCAGTTACTCGTTGCCAGCGAGCTCCTACGAGCAGTACTTC. Amino acids: CASSYSLPASSYEQYF. This chain uses TRBV6-5 with TRBJ2-7; no clear D gene. The germline gives CDR1 MNHEY, CDR2 SVGAGI. V was pared by 0 bases and J by 0 bases, with 12 bases between. The CDR3 is made up of 16 amino acids.

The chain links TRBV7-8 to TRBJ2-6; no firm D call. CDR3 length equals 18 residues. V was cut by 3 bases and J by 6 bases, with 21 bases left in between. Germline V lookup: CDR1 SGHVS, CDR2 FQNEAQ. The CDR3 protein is CASSLNFGVGRSANVLTF. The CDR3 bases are TGTGCCAGCAGCTTGAATTTTGGCGTGGGCAGGTCGGCCAACGTCCTGACTTTC.

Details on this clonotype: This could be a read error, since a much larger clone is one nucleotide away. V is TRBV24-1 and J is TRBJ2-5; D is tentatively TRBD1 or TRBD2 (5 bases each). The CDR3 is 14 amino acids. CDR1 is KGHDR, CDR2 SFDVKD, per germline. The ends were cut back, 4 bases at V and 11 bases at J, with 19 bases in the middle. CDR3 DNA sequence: TGTGCCACCAGTGAGAGGGGCAGTACTCATGAGCAGTACTTC. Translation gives CATSERGSTHEQYF.

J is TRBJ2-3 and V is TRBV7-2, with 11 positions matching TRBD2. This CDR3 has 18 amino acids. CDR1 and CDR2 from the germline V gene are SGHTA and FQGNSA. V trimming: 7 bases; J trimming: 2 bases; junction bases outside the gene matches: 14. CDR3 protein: CASTLGASGGRVTDTQYF. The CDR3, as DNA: TGTGCCAGCACCCTTGGGGCTAGCGGGGGGAGAGTCACAGATACGCAGTATTTT.

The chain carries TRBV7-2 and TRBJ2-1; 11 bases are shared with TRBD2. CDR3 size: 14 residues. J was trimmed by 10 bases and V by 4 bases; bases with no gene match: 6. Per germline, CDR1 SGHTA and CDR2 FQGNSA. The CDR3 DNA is TGTGCCAGCAGCTCCCGGACTAGCGGGCGCGAGCAGTTCTTC. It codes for CASSSRTSGREQFF.

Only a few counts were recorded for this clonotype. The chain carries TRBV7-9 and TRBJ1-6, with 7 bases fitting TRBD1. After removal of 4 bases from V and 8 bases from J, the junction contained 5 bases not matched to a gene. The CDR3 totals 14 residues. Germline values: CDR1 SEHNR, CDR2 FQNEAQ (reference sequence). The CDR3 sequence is CASSSDRRDSPLHF. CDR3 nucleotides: TGTGCCAGCAGCTCGGACAGGCGGGATTCACCCCTCCACTTT.

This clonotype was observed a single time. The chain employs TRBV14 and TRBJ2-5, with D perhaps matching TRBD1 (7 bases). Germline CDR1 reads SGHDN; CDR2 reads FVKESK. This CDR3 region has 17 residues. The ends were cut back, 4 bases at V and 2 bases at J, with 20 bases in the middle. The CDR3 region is CASSRGVRDSLQETQYF. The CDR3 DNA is TGTGCCAGCAGCCGGGGGGTACGGGACAGCCTACAAGAGACCCAGTACTTC.

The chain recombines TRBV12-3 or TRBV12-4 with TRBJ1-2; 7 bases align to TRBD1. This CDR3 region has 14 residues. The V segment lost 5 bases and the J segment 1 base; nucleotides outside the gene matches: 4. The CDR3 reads CASSHRDSNYGYTF. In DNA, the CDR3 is TGTGCCAGCAGTCATCGGGACAGTAACTATGGCTACACCTTC.

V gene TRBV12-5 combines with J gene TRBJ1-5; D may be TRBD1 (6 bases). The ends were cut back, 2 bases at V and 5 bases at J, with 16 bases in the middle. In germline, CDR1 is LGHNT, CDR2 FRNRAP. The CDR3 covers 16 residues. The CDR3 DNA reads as TGTGCTAGTGGTTTGCTGGGCGGGACAAAGGATCAGCCCCAGCATTTT. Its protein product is CASGLLGGTKDQPQHF. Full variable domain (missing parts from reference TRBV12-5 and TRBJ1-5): DARVTQTPRHKVTEMGQEVTMRCQPILGHNTVFWYRQTMMQGLELLAYFRNRAPLDDSGMPKDRFSAEMPDATLATLKIQPSEPRDSAVYFCASGLLGGTKDQPQHFGDGTRLSIL.

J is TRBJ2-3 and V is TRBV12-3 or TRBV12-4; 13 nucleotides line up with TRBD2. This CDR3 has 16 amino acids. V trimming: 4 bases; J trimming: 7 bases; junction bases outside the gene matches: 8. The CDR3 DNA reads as TGTGCCAGCAGTTCTCGGACTAGCGGGAGTCTAAATACGCAGTATTTT. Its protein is CASSSRTSGSLNTQYF.

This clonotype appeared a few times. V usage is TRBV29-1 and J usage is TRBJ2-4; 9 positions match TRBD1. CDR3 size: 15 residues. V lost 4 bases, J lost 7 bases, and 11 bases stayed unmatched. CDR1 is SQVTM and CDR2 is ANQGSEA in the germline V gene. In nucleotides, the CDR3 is TGCAGCGTTGGGGACAGGGAAGGCATCAACAACATTCAGTACTTC. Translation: CSVGDREGINNIQYF.

CDR3 sequence: CASSLVWTSGANVLTF. The CDR3 DNA is TGTGCCAGCAGCCTGGTATGGACTTCTGGGGCCAACGTCCTGACTTTC. The rearrangement links TRBV7-8 to TRBJ2-6, with D possibly matching TRBD2 (5 bases). The CDR3 is 16 amino acids. In germline, CDR1 is SGHVS, CDR2 FQNEAQ. Trimming cost V 5 bases and J 1 base, with 12 bases left between them. Combining the CDR3 with reference TRBV7-8 and TRBJ2-6 gives the whole variable domain GAGVSQSPRYKVAKRGQDVALRCDPISGHVSLFWYQQALGQGPEFLTYFQNEAQLDKSGLPSDRFFAERPEGSVSTLKIQRTQQEDSAVYLCASSLVWTSGANVLTFGAGSRLTVL.

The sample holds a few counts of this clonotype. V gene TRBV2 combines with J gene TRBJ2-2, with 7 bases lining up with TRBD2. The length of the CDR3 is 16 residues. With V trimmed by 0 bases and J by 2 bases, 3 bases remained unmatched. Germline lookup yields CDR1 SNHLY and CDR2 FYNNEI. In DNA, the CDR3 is TGTGCCAGCAGTGAAGCTACTAGCGTCAACACCGGGGAGCTGTTTTTT. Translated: CASSEATSVNTGELFF.

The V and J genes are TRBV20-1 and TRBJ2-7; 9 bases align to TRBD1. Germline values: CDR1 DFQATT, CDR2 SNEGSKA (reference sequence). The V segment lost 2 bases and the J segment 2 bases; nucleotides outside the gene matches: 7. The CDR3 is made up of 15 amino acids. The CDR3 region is CSARTSGTGPYEQYF. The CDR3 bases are TGCAGTGCTAGAACCTCCGGGACAGGGCCCTACGAGCAGTACTTC.

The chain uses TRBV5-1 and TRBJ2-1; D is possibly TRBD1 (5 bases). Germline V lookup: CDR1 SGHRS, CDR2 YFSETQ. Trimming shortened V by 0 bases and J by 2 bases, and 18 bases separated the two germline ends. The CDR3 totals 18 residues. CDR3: CASSLGAGHVLTYNEQFF. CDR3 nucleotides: TGCGCCAGCAGCTTGGGGGCAGGACATGTCCTTACCTACAATGAGCAGTTCTTC.